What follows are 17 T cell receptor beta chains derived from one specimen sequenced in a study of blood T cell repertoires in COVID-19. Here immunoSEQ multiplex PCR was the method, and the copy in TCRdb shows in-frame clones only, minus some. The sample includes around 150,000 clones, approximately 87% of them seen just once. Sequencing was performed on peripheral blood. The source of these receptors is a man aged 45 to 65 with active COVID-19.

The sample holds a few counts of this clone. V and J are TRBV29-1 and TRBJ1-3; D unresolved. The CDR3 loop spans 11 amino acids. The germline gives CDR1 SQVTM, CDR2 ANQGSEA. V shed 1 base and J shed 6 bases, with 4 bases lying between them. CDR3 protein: CSVEGANTIYF. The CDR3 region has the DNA TGCAGCGTTGAAGGGGCAAACACCATATATTTT. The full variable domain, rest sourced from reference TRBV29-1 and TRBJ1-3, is SAVISQKPSRDICQRGTSLTIQCQVDSQVTMMFWYRQQPGQSLTLIATANQGSEATYESGFVIDKFPISRPNLTFSTLTVSNMSPEDSSIYLCSVEGANTIYFGEGSWLTVV.

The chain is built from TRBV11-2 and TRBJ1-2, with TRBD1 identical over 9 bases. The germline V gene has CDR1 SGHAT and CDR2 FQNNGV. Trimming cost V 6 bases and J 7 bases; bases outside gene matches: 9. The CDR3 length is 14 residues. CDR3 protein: CASRTGGKVSGYTF. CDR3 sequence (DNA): TGTGCCAGCAGGACAGGGGGGAAAGTGTCTGGCTACACCTTC.

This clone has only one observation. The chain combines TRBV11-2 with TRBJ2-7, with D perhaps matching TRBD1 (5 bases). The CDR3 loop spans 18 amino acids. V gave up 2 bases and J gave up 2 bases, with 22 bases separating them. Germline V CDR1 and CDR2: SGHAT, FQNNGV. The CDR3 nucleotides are TGTGCCAGCAGCTTATTAAGGCTGAGGTCAGGGAACCCCTACGAGCAGTACTTC. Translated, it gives CASSLLRLRSGNPYEQYF.

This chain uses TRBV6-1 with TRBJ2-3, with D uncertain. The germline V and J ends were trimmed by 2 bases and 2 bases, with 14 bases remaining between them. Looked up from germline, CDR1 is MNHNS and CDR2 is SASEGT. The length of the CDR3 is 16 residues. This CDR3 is CASSEILPPLTDTQYF. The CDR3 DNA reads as TGTGCCAGCAGTGAAATACTACCACCTCTCACAGATACGCAGTATTTT.

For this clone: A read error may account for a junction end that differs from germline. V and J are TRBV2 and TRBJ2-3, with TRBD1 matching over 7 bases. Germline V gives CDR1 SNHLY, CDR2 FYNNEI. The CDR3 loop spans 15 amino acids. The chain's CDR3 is CASREDRDLTDTQYF. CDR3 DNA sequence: TGTGCCAGCAGGGAAGACAGGGACCTCACAGATACGCAGTATTTT.

The CDR3, as DNA: TGTGCCAGCAGTGTCACGGGAGCGGGATCTGGCTACACCTTC. Translating gives CASSVTGAGSGYTF. The rearrangement joins TRBV6-4 to TRBJ1-2; D gene uncertain. Germline CDR1 MRHNA, CDR2 SNTAGT. The CDR3 contains 14 residues. V lost 4 bases to trimming and J lost 7 bases, with 16 bases between them.

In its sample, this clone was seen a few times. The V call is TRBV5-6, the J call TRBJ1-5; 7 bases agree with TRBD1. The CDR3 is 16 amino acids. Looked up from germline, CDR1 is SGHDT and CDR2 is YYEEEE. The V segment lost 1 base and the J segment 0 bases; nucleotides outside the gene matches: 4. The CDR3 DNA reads TGTGCCAGCAGCTTGATGGGACAGACTAGCAATCAGCCCCAGCATTTT. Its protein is CASSLMGQTSNQPQHF.

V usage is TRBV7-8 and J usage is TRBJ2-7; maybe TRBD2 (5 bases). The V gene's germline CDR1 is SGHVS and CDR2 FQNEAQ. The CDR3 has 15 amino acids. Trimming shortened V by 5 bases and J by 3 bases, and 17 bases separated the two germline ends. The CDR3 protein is CASSPDWELGYEQYF. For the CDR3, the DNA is TGTGCCAGCAGCCCCGACTGGGAGCTTGGCTACGAGCAGTACTTC. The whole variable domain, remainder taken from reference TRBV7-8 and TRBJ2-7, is GAGVSQSPRYKVAKRGQDVALRCDPISGHVSLFWYQQALGQGPEFLTYFQNEAQLDKSGLPSDRFFAERPEGSVSTLKIQRTQQEDSAVYLCASSPDWELGYEQYFGPGTRLTVT.

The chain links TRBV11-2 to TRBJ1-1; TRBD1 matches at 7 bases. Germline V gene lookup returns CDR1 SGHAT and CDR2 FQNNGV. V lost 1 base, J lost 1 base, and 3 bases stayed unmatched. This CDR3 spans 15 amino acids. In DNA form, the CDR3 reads TGTGCCAGCAGCTTAGGAGCAGGGGGGAACACTGAAGCTTTCTTT. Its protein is CASSLGAGGNTEAFF.

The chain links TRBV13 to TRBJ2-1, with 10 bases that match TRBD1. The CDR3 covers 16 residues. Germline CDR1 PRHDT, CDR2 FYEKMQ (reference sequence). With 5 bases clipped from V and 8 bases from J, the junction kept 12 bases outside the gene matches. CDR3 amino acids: CASSGVTGGVIHEQFF. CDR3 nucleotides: TGTGCCAGCAGCGGAGTGACAGGGGGCGTAATCCATGAGCAGTTCTTC. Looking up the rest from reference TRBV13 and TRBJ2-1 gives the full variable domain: AAGVIQSPRHLIKEKRETATLKCYPIPRHDTVYWYQQGPGQDPQFLISFYEKMQSDKGSIPDRFSAQQFSDYHSELNMSSLELGDSALYFCASSGVTGGVIHEQFFGPGTRLTVL.

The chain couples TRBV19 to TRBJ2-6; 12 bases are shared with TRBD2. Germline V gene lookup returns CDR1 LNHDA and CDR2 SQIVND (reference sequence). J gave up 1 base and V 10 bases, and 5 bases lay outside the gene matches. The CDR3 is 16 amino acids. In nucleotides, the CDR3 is TGTGCCACTAGAGGACTAGCGGGGTCTGGGGCCAACGTCCTGACTTTC. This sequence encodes CATRGLAGSGANVLTF. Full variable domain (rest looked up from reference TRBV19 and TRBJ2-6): DGGITQSPKYLFRKEGQNVTLSCEQNLNHDAMYWYRQDPGQGLRLIYYSQIVNDFQKGDIAEGYSVSREKKESFPLTVTSAQKNPTAFYLCATRGLAGSGANVLTFGAGSRLTVL.

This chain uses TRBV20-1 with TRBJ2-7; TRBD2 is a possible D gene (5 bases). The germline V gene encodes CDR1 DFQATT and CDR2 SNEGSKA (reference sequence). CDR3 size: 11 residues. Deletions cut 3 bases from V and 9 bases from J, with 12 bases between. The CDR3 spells CSASTGSGQYF. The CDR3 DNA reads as TGCAGTGCTAGTACGGGCAGCGGGCAGTACTTC.

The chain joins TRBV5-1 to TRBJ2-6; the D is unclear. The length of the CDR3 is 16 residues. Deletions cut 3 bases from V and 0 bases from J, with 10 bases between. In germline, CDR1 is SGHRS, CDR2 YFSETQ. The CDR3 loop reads CASSSGSSSGANVLTF. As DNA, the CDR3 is TGCGCCAGCAGCTCCGGGTCCAGCTCTGGGGCCAACGTCCTGACTTTC. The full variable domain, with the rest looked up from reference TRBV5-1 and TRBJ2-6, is KAGVTQTPRYLIKTRGQQVTLSCSPISGHRSVSWYQQTPGQGLQFLFEYFSETQRNKGNFPGRFSGRQFSNSRSEMNVSTLELGDSALYLCASSSGSSSGANVLTFGAGSRLTVL.

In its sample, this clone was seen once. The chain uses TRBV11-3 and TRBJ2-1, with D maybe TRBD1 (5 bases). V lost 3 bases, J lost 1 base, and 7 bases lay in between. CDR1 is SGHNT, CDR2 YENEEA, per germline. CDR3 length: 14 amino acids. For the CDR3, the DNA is TGTGCCAGCAGCTTTAGGGGTTCCTACAATGAGCAGTTCTTC. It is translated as CASSFRGSYNEQFF.

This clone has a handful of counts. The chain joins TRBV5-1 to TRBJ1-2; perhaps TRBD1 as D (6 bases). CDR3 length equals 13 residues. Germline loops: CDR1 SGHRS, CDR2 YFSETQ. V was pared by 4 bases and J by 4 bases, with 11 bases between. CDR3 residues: CASSDTGSYGYTF. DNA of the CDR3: TGCGCCAGCAGCGATACAGGGAGCTATGGCTACACCTTC.

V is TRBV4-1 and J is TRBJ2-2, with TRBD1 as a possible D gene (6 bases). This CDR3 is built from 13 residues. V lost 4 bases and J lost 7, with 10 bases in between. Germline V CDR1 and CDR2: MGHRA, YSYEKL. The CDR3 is CASSPGQSGELFF. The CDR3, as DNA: TGCGCCAGCAGCCCGGGACAAAGCGGGGAGCTGTTTTTT.

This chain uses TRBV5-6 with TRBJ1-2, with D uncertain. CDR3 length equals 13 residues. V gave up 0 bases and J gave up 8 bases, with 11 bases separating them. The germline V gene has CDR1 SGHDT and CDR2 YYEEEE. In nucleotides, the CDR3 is TGTGCCAGCAGCTTGGATACGGTGCGGGGCTACACCTTC. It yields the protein CASSLDTVRGYTF.